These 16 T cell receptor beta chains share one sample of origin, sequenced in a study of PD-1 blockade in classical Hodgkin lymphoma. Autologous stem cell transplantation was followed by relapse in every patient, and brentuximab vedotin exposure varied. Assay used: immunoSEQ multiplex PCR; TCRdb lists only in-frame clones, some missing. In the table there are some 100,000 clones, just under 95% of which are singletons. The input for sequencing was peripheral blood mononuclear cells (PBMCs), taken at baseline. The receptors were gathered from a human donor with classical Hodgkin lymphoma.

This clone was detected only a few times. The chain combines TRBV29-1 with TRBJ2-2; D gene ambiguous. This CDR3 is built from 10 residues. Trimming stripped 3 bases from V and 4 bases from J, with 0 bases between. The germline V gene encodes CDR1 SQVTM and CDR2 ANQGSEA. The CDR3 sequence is CSVDTGELFF. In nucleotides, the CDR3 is TGCAGCGTTGACACCGGGGAGCTGTTTTTT.

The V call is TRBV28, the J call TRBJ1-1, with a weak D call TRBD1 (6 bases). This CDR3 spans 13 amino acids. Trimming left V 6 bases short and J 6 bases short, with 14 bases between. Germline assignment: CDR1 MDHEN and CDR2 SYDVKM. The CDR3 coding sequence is TGTGCCAGCAGGTCAGCAGGGGTCCCTGAAGCTTTCTTT. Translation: CASRSAGVPEAFF. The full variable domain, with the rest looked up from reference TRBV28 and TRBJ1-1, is DVKVTQSSRYLVKRTGEKVFLECVQDMDHENMFWYRQDPGLGLRLIYFSYDVKMKEKGDIPEGYSVSREKKERFSLILESASTNQTSMYLCASRSAGVPEAFFGQGTRLTVV.

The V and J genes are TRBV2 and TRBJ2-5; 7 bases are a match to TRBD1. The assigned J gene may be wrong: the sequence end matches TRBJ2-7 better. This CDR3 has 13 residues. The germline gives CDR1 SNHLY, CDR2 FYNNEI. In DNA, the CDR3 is TGTGCCAGCAGCCCCCTGACAGGGCTCGAGCAGTACTTC. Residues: CASSPLTGLEQYF.

The chain's CDR3 is CASSESGTGGYEQYF. The DNA for the CDR3 is TGTGCCAGCAGTGAATCGGGGACAGGTGGGTACGAGCAGTACTTC. The chain links TRBV6-1 to TRBJ2-7, with 8 bases lining up with TRBD1. This CDR3 contains 15 residues. Germline loops: CDR1 MNHNS, CDR2 SASEGT. V was clipped by 2 bases and J by 4 bases; unmatched bases: 7.

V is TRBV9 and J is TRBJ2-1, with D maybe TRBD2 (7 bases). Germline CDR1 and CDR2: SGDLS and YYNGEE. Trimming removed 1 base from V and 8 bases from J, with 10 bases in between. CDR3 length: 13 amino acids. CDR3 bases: TGTGCCAGCAGCGTACAGGGGAGGGATGAGCAGTTCTTC. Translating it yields CASSVQGRDEQFF.

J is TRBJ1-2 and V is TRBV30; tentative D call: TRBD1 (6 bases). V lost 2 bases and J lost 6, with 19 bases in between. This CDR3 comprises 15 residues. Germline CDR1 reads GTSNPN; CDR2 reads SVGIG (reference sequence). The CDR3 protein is CAWSRRDTGSNGYTF. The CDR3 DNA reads TGTGCCTGGAGTCGCCGGGACACAGGAAGCAATGGCTACACCTTC. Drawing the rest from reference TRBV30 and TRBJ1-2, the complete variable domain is SQTIHQWPATLVQPVGSPLSLECTVEGTSNPNLYWYRQAAGRGLQLLFYSVGIGQISSEVPQNLSASRPQDRQFILSSKKLLLSDSGFYLCAWSRRDTGSNGYTFGSGTRLTVV.

CDR3 in amino acids: CAWSLGSYANTGELFF. The CDR3 DNA sequence: TGTGCCTGGAGTTTAGGATCCTATGCGAACACCGGGGAGCTGTTTTTT. This rearrangement joins TRBV30 to TRBJ2-2; no clear D. This CDR3 spans 16 amino acids. Germline lookup yields CDR1 GTSNPN and CDR2 SVGIG (reference sequence). The V and J ends lost 2 bases and 0 bases respectively, with 13 bases between them.

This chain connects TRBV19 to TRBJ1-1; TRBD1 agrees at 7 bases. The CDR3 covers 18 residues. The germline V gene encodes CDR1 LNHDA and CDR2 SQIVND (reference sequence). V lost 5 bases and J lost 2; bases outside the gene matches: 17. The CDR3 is CASSQKGQSFSFNTEAFF. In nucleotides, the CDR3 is TGTGCCAGTAGTCAAAAGGGACAGAGTTTCTCCTTCAACACTGAAGCTTTCTTT.

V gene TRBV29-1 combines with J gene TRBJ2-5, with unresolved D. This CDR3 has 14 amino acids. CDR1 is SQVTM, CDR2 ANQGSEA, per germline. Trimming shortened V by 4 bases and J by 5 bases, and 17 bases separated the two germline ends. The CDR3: CSVGRRLSLETQYF. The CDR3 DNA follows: TGCAGCGTTGGCCGCAGGCTGAGTTTGGAGACCCAGTACTTC.

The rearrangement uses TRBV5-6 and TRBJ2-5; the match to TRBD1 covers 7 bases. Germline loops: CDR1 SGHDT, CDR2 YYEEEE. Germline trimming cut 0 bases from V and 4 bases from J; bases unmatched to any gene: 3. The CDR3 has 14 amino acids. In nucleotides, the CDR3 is TGTGCCAGCAGCTTGGCGGGACAGCGAGAGACCCAGTACTTC. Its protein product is CASSLAGQRETQYF.

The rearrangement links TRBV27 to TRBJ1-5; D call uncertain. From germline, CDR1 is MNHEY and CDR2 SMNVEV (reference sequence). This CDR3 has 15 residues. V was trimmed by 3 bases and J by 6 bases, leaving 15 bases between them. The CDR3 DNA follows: TGTGCCAGCAGTTTGACGGGGAATAACCTTCAGCCCCAGCATTTT. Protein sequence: CASSLTGNNLQPQHF.

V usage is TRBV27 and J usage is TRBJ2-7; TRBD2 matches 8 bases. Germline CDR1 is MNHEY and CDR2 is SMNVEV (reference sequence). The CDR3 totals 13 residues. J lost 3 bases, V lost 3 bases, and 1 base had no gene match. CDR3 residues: CASSFTSGYEQYF. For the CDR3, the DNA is TGTGCCAGCAGTTTTACTAGCGGCTACGAGCAGTACTTC.

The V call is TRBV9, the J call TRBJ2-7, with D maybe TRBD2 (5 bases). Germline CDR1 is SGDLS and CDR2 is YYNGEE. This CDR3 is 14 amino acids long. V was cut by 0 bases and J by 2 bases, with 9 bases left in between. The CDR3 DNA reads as TGTGCCAGCAGCGTAGAGGACTCGGCCTACGAGCAGTACTTC. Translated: CASSVEDSAYEQYF.

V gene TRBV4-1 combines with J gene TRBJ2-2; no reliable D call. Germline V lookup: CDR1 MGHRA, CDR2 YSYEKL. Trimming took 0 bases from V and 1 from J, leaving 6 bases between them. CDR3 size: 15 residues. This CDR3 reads CASSQEPGNTGELFF. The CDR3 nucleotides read TGCGCCAGCAGCCAAGAACCCGGGAACACCGGGGAGCTGTTTTTT.

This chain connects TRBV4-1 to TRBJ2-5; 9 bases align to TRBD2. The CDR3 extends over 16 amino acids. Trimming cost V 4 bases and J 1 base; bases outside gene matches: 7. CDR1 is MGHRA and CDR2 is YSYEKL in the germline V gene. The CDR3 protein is CASSLGLAGLQETQYF. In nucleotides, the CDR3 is TGCGCCAGCAGCCTCGGGCTAGCGGGACTCCAAGAGACCCAGTACTTC.

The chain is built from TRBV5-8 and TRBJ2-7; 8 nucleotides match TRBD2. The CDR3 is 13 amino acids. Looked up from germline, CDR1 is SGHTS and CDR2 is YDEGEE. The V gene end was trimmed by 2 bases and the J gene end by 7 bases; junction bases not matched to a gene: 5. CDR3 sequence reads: CASSFGTRWEQYF. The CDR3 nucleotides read TGTGCCAGCAGCTTCGGGACTAGATGGGAGCAGTACTTC.